The 6 T cell receptor beta chains given below trace back to one sample, sequenced in a study of blood T cell repertoires in COVID-19. Produced via immunoSEQ multiplex PCR; TCRdb's table is partial and in-frame only. Of under 200,000 clones listed, over 70% are singletons. The specimen was PBMCs or T cells enriched from blood (not recorded which). Source of these receptors: a man aged 45-65 years who had recovered from COVID-19.

The gene calls are TRBV24-1 and TRBJ2-3; D perhaps matches TRBD1 (5 bases). CDR3 length: 13 residues. Trimming pared 0 bases from V and 9 bases from J, leaving 9 bases between. The germline V gene encodes CDR1 KGHDR and CDR2 SFDVKD. CDR3 coding DNA: TGTGCCACCAGTGATTTGGGGGCATTCACGCAGTATTTT. Its protein product is CATSDLGAFTQYF.

The chain uses TRBV28 and TRBJ1-3; tentatively, D is TRBD1 (6 bases). The germline V gene encodes CDR1 MDHEN and CDR2 SYDVKM. The CDR3 covers 15 residues. Trimming took off 5 bases at V and 0 bases at J, with 11 bases between the two ends. CDR3 amino acids: CASSPGQLSGNTIYF. CDR3 nucleotide sequence: TGTGCCAGCAGTCCTGGACAGCTCTCTGGAAACACCATATATTTT.

The chain carries TRBV6-2 or TRBV6-3 and TRBJ1-5, with 8 bases fitting TRBD1. The CDR3 runs to 19 residues. V was pared by 0 bases and J by 6 bases, with 16 bases of the junction left unmatched. The V gene's germline CDR1 is MNHEY and CDR2 SVGEGT. CDR3 DNA sequence: TGTGCCAGCAGTTACTCGGCTATTTCTTCCAGGGGGCCCTTTCAGCCCCAGCATTTT. It is translated as CASSYSAISSRGPFQPQHF.

This chain uses TRBV2 with TRBJ1-2, with 8 bases identical to TRBD1. J gave up 5 bases and V 4 bases, and 6 bases lay outside the gene matches. Germline-derived CDR1 and CDR2 are SNHLY and FYNNEI. The CDR3 runs to 14 residues. Here the CDR3 DNA reads TGTGCCAGCAGTGCGTCAGGGGGCTGGTATGGCTACACCTTC. It encodes CASSASGGWYGYTF.

This rearrangement joins TRBV5-6 to TRBJ1-3; D ambiguous. Trimming left V 4 bases short and J 3 bases short, with 11 bases between. There are 14 residues in the CDR3. Per the germline V gene, CDR1 is SGHDT and CDR2 is YYEEEE. The CDR3 DNA follows: TGTGCCAGCAGCCTGGCCTACCGTGGAAACACCATATATTTT. As protein: CASSLAYRGNTIYF.

V usage is TRBV7-2 and J usage is TRBJ2-2; D perhaps matches TRBD2 (6 bases). V lost 5 bases and J lost 6, with 16 bases in between. Germline V lookup: CDR1 SGHTA, CDR2 FQGNSA. The CDR3 covers 15 residues. The CDR3 DNA is TGTGCCAGCAGCCCCCGACTAGGATGGGCCGGGGAGCTGTTTTTT. This codes for CASSPRLGWAGELFF.